There are a few counts of the clone carrying this T cell receptor (beta chain). The entry originates in a study of blood T cell repertoires in COVID-19. In the authors' methods: Counts of nucleated cells, estimated from reference gene primer amplification, were obtained. Assay used: immunoSEQ multiplex PCR; TCRdb lists only in-frame clones, some missing. V and J calls and clone size follow that table, whereas D and trimming were derived from the DNA. This table holds fewer than 200,000 clones, around 86% found once. Trimming removed 4 bases from V and 6 bases from J; junction bases left unmatched: 7. CDR1 and CDR2 from the germline V gene are GTSNPN and SVGIG (reference sequence). The CDR3 is 14 amino acids.

The genes are TRBV30 and TRBJ2-3; 10 bases match TRBD2. The receptor was isolated from a woman aged 70-85 years with COVID-19, enrolled during active disease. Sample: peripheral blood. CDR3 coding DNA: TGTGCCTGGAAGACAGCGGGAGGGGGGGATACGCAGTATTTT. The encoded protein is CAWKTAGGGDTQYF.